Listed below are T cell receptor beta chains from one sample, sequenced in a study of CD8 T cells in Susac syndrome. TCRdb reprocessed the immunoSEQ multiplex PCR reads with MiXCR, giving one entry per CDR3 protein. The top ten hold approximately 0.11% of the sample, which has around 280,000 distinct CDR3 sequences, about 85% seen once. The specimen was CD8+ T cells from PBMCs. The receptors were sampled from a human donor with multiple sclerosis. Each CDR3 is given with its conserved first and last residue. The order of the fields is CDR3 DNA, CDR3 protein, D gene, clone size, CDR3 length, J gene, V gene. A D gene is named only where the DNA matches it firmly. Expanded clones get a size class; other rows say once, few or many, or leave the size out.

TGCGCCAGCAGCCCAATGGGCACTAACTATGGCTACACCTTC	CASSPMGTNYGYTF	NA	NA	14	TRBJ1-2	TRBV4-1
TGTGCCACCAGTGATTTGTATGATACGCAGTATTTT	CATSDLYDTQYF	NA	NA	12	TRBJ2-3	TRBV24-1
TGTGCCAGCAGCCAACGAGCTAGCGGTCCCTACGAGCAGTACTTC	CASSQRASGPYEQYF	TRBD2	NA	15	TRBJ2-7	TRBV3-1
TGCAGTGCTAGAGATCCACGGGAGCAAGAGACCCAGTACTTC	CSARDPREQETQYF	NA	NA	14	TRBJ2-5	TRBV20-1
TGTGCCAGCAGCTTAGACGGACAGAGGACTGAAGCTTTCTTT	CASSLDGQRTEAFF	NA	NA	14	TRBJ1-1	TRBV7-9
TGTGCCAGCAGCCCCCCCGGCGGTGTCAATCAGCCCCAGCATTTT	CASSPPGGVNQPQHF	NA	NA	15	TRBJ1-5	TRBV11-2
TGTGCCAGTAGACGCGGGACAGATGACTCTGGAAACACCATATATTTT	CASRRGTDDSGNTIYF	TRBD1	NA	16	TRBJ1-3	TRBV19
TGTGCCAGTGGTCCGAACACCGGGGAGCTGTTTTTT	CASGPNTGELFF	NA	NA	12	TRBJ2-2	TRBV9
TGCAGCGCCGGGACCACGAACACCGGGGAGCTGTTTTTT	CSAGTTNTGELFF	NA	once	13	TRBJ2-2	TRBV29-1
TGTGCCAGCAGTTACGAAAAAACAGATACGCAGTATTTT	CASSYEKTDTQYF	NA	NA	13	TRBJ2-3	TRBV6-5
TGTGCCAGCAGTTTAAGGTTAGGTTTTGGGGCTTTCTTT	CASSLRLGFGAFF	NA	few	13	TRBJ1-1	TRBV28
TGTGCCAGTAGTGAACAGGGGGCTCACGGCTACACCTTC	CASSEQGAHGYTF	TRBD1	NA	13	TRBJ1-2	TRBV19
TGCGCCAGCAGCCAAGAAAAAACTAGCGGGTACTACGAGCAGTACTTC	CASSQEKTSGYYEQYF	TRBD2	once	16	TRBJ2-7	TRBV4-1
TGTGCCAGCAGTTCTATCCTTGTCGGAGTAGAGACGCAGTATTTT	CASSSILVGVETQYF	NA	NA	15	TRBJ2-3	TRBV27